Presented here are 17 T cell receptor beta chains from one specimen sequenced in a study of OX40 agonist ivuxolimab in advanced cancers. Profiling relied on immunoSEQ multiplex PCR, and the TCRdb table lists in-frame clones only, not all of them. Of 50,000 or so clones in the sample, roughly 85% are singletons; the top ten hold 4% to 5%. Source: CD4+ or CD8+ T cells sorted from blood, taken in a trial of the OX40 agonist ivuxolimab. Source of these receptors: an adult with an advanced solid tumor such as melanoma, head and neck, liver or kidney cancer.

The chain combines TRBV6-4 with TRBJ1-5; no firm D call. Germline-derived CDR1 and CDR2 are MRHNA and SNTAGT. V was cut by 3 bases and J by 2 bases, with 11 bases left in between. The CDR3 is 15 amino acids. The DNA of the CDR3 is TGTGCCAGCAGTGATAGGAGGAAGGGCAATCAGCCCCAGCATTTT. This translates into CASSDRRKGNQPQHF.

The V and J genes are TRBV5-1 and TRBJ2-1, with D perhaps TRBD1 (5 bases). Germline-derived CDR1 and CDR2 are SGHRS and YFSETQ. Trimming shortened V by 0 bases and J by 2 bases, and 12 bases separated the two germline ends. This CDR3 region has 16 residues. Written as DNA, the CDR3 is TGCGCCAGCAGCTTGGCCAGGGCTAGACCCTACAATGAGCAGTTCTTC. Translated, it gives CASSLARARPYNEQFF.

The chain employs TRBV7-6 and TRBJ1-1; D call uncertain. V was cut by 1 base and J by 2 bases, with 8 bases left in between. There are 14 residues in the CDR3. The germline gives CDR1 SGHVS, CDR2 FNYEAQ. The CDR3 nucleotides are TGTGCCAGCAGCTTAGAGGAGGGCAACACTGAAGCTTTCTTT. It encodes CASSLEEGNTEAFF.

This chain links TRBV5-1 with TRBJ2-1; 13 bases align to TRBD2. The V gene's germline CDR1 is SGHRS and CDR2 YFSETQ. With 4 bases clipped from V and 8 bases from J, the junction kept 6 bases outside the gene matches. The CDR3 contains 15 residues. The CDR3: CASSRTSGSNDEQFF. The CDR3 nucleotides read TGCGCCAGCAGCAGGACTAGCGGGAGTAACGATGAGCAGTTCTTC.

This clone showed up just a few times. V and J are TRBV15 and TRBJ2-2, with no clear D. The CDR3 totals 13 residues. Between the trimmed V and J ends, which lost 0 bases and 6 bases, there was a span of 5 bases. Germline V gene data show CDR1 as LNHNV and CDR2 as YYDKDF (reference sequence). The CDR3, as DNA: TGTGCCACCAGCAGAGATCTGGCCGGGGAGCTGTTTTTT. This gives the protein CATSRDLAGELFF.

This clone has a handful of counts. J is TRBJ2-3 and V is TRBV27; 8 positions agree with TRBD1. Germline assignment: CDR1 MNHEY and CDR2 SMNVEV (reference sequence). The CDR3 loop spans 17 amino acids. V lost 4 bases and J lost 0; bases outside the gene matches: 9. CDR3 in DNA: TGTGCCAGCAGTTCGTTGGACAGGGCGTGGAGCACAGATACGCAGTATTTT. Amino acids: CASSSLDRAWSTDTQYF.

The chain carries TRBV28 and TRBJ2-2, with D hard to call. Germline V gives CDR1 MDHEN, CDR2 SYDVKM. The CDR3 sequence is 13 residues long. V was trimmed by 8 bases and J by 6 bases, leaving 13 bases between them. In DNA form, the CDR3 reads TGTGCCAGCTCTAGGGCAGCCGCCGGGGAGCTGTTTTTT. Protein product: CASSRAAAGELFF.

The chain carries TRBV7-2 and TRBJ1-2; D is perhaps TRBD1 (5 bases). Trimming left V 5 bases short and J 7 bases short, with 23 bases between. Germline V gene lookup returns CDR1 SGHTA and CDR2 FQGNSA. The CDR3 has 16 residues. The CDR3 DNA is TGTGCCAGCAGCCGCTTAATGGGGGGAGGAGGATCTGGCTACACCTTC. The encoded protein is CASSRLMGGGGSGYTF.

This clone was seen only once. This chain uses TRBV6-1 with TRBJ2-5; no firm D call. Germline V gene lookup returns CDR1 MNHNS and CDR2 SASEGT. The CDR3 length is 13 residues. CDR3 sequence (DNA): TGTGCGTCCAGAGGTGCGTTTCAAGAGACCCAGTACTTC. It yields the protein CASRGAFQETQYF.

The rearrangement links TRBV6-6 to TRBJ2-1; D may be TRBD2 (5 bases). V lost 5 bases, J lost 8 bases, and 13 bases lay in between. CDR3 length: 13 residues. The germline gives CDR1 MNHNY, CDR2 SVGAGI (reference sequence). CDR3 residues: CASSDGDFHEQFF. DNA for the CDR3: TGTGCCAGCAGTGACGGGGATTTCCATGAGCAGTTCTTC.

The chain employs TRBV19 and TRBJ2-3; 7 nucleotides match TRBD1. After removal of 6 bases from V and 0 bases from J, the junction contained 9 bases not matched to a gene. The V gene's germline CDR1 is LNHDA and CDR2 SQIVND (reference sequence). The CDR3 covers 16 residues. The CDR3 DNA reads TGTGCCAGTAGGTACTCCGGGACAGATAGCACAGATACGCAGTATTTT. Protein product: CASRYSGTDSTDTQYF. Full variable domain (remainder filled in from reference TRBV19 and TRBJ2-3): DGGITQSPKYLFRKEGQNVTLSCEQNLNHDAMYWYRQDPGQGLRLIYYSQIVNDFQKGDIAEGYSVSREKKESFPLTVTSAQKNPTAFYLCASRYSGTDSTDTQYFGPGTRLTVL.

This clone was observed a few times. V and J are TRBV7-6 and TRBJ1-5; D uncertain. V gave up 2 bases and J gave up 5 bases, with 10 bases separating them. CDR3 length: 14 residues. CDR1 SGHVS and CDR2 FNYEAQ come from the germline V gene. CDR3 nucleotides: TGTGCCAGCAGCTTATTGGGCGGCGATCAGCCCCAGCATTTT. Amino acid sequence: CASSLLGGDQPQHF. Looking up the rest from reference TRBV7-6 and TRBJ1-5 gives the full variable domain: GAGVSQSPRYKVTKRGQDVALRCDPISGHVSLYWYRQALGQGPEFLTYFNYEAQQDKSGLPNDRFSAERPEGSISTLTIQRTEQRDSAMYRCASSLLGGDQPQHFGDGTRLSIL.

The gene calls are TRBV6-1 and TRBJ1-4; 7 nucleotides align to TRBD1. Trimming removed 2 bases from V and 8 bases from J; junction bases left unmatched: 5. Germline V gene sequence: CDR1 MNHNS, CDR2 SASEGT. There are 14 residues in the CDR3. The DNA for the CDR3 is TGTGCCAGCAGTGAATTGGCAGGGGGAGAAAAACTGTTTTTT. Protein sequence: CASSELAGGEKLFF.

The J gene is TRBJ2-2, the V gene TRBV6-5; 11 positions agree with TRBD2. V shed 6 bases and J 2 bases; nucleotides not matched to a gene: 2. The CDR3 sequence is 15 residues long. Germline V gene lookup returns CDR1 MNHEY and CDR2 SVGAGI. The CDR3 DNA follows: TGTGCCAGCAGGGGACTAGCGGACAACACCGGGGAGCTGTTTTTT. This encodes CASRGLADNTGELFF.

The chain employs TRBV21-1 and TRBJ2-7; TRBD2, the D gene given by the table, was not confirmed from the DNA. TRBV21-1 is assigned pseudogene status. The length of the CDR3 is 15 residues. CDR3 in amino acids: CASSGNSGRAHEQYF. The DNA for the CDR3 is TGTGCCAGCAGCGGAAATAGCGGGAGAGCCCACGAGCAGTACTTC.

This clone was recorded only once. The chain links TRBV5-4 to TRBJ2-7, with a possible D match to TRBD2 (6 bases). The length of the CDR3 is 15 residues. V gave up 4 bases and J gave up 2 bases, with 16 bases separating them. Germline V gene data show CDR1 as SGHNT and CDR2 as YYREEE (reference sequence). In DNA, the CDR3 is TGTGCCAGCAGCCGCGGGGCTAGCGCGACCTACGAGCAGTACTTC. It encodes CASSRGASATYEQYF. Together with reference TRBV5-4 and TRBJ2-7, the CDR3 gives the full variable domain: ETGVTQSPTHLIKTRGQQVTLRCSSQSGHNTVSWYQQALGQGPQFIFQYYREEENGRGNFPPRFSGLQFPNYSSELNVNALELDDSALYLCASSRGASATYEQYFGPGTRLTVT.

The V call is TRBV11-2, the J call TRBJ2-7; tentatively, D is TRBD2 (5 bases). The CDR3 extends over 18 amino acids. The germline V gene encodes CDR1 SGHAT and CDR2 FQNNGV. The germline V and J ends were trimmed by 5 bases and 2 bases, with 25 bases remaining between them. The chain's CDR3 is CASSLIRGSLYLTYEQYF. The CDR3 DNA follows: TGTGCCAGCAGCCTGATTCGAGGGTCGCTTTACTTAACCTACGAGCAGTACTTC.